This note documents a single T cell receptor beta chain sequence. This clone appeared a few times. Its antigen remains unidentified. Per-base qualities were not stored, and no clone one base away is much larger. This sample stems from a study of T cell clones after liver transplantation (dated by TCRdb to the late 2010s). Describing the broader study: ITN030ST, the source of the samples, was a randomized trial that attempted immunosuppression withdrawal within 2 years of liver transplantation. Until randomization at 12-24 months post-transplant, subjects were given standard immunosuppression, with no induction therapy. Tolerance meant complete immunosuppression withdrawal for at least one year without liver enzymes rising beyond twice the upper limit of normal. Of the 8 liver transplant recipients making up the studied cohort, 3 were classified as tolerant and 5 as non-tolerant. As an antigen-independent comparator for the donor-reactive sequences, third party-reactive TCRbeta sequences from pre-transplant MLRs were identified as well. Three of the eight recipients were HCV-positive; the others were transplanted for non-autoimmune, non-viral indications. Donor-reactive T cell clones were identified by TCRbeta sequencing after a pre-transplant mixed lymphocyte reaction and then tracked in post-transplant blood.

High-throughput TCRbeta CDR3 sequencing of frozen genomic DNA was performed by immunoSEQ, with PCR amplification, mapping, bias correction and internal controls included. In the original analysis: Only productive rearrangements were retained, with each unique TCRbeta sequence defined by its CDR3 nucleotide sequence together with its V and J gene. For classification of a sequence as donor-reactive, at least 5-fold expansion in CFSE-low cells relative to unstimulated pre-transplant cells and a frequency of at least 0.01% were required. To ensure at least 90% detection power, minimum frequency thresholds were set for each subject based on that subject's lowest-template unstimulated sample. Jensen-Shannon divergence between the top 1000 TCRbeta sequences post- versus pre-transplant served as the measure of repertoire turnover. Two-sided Fisher's exact tests were used to test for changes in the detection of donor-reactive sequences. The table comes from immuneACCESS by way of TCRdb, which keeps in-frame sequences with V and J called. Part of the clones is missing from these tables; in studies checked, under half for an unresolved V gene and the rest for unknown reasons. From that table come the V and J calls and clone size; the DNA was used to work out D and trimming. For this sample the table gives thousands of clones, of which around 30% were detected only once. About 4.9% of the sample comes from the top ten.

Points the paper makes about the study in general: The conclusions were considered preliminary, being limited by small, heterogeneous patient numbers and non-standardized post-transplant time points. In a couple of subjects, low numbers of available donor cells limited the measurable donor-reactive repertoire. Donor-reactive sequences declined more than third party-reactive ones, suggesting partial antigen-specific deletion unrelated to withdrawal success. When repertoire turnover was taken into account, detection of donor-reactive sequences was significantly reduced in 7 of 8 subjects for CD4 and in 8 of 8 subjects for CD8. Since no allograft tissue specimens were available, donor-reactive T cells may have migrated into the graft instead of being deleted. A significant post-transplant decrease in circulating donor-reactive CD4 TCRbeta sequences was observed in 5 of 8 subjects, irrespective of tolerance or HCV status.

CDR1 is given as MDHEN and CDR2 as SYDVKM, both from the germline V gene. The CDR3 sequence holds 16 residues, the cysteine and phenylalanine included. Only CDR3 DNA remains: 48 bases, in frame from the first base. V gives up 3 bases and J gives up 0 bases, and the segment between their germline ends measures 11 bases. Alloreactive TCRbeta sequences were defined by sequencing of proliferating CFSE-low cells from the MLR. CFSE-MLRs used pre-transplant recipient cells stimulated by donor PBMCs, splenocytes or lymph node cells, or third-party PBMCs. All 8 studied subjects were randomized to withdrawal of immunosuppression. Genomic DNA was isolated with the Qiagen DNeasy Blood and Tissue Kit.

The source material was CD4+ T cells from cultured PBMCs. Recombination joined TRBV28 with TRBJ2-2, with the identity of the D gene unclear. This clonotype was obtained from a human patient who received a liver transplant. After transplantation, some T cells may belong to the graft donor instead of the recipient. The CDR3 protein: CASSLRSYSNTGELFF. The DNA sequence follows: TGTGCCAGCAGTTTGAGAAGCTACTCGAACACCGGGGAGCTGTTTTTT.